These T cell receptor beta chains were read from a single sample in a study of blood T cell repertoires in COVID-19. The method was immunoSEQ multiplex PCR; TCRdb's version includes in-frame clones alone and lacks a portion of them. This table has approximately 400,000 clones, around 87% appearing once. What was sequenced was PBMCs or T cells enriched from blood (not recorded which). These receptors were obtained from a man between 25 and 39 years old who had recovered from COVID-19. The CDR3 runs from the conserved cysteine through the conserved F or W. Fields, in order: clone size, D gene, J gene, V gene, CDR3 DNA, CDR3 protein. D genes are given only for firm matches. A clone size is listed for some rows: how often the clone was seen (once, few, many), or a class if it is expanded.

size: NA
D: TRBD1
J: TRBJ2-7
V: TRBV5-8
DNA: TGTGCCAGCAGCTTAGTAGGACAGGCCTACGAGCAGTACTTC
CDR3: CASSLVGQAYEQYF

size: once
D: TRBD1
J: TRBJ1-3
V: TRBV30
DNA: TGTGCCTGGAGTAGCGACAGGGCCTCTGGAAACACCATATATTTT
CDR3: CAWSSDRASGNTIYF

size: NA
D: TRBD1
J: TRBJ1-2
V: TRBV29-1
DNA: TGCAGCGTTCAGGGGGAAGCCTTCTATGGCTACACCTTC
CDR3: CSVQGEAFYGYTF

size: NA
D: NA
J: TRBJ1-5
V: TRBV19
DNA: TGTGCCAGTAGTATACGGCCAGGGGACTATGTGTTACCCCAGCATTTT
CDR3: CASSIRPGDYVLPQHF

size: NA
D: NA
J: TRBJ1-2
V: TRBV3-1/TRBV3-2
DNA: TGTGCCAGCAGCCTGAGCGGGGGTTACTATGGCTACACCTTC
CDR3: CASSLSGGYYGYTF

size: NA
D: TRBD1
J: TRBJ1-2
V: TRBV6-4
DNA: TGTGCCAGCAGTGAACGACACAGGGGGGATGGCTACACCTTC
CDR3: CASSERHRGDGYTF

size: NA
D: NA
J: TRBJ1-1
V: TRBV6-5
DNA: TGTGCCAGCAGTTCGCCTATGAACACTGAAGCTTTCTTT
CDR3: CASSSPMNTEAFF

size: NA
D: NA
J: TRBJ1-4
V: TRBV19
DNA: TGTGCCAGTAGATCACAGGGAGATGAAAAACTGTTTTTT
CDR3: CASRSQGDEKLFF

size: NA
D: TRBD1
J: TRBJ1-2
V: TRBV11-2
DNA: TGTGCCAGCAGCGGACAGGAGAACTATGGCTACACCTTC
CDR3: CASSGQENYGYTF

size: NA
D: TRBD1
J: TRBJ1-1
V: TRBV6-6
DNA: TGTGCCAGCAGTAAGGGACAGCAAATGAACACTGAAGCTTTCTTT
CDR3: CASSKGQQMNTEAFF

size: few
D: NA
J: TRBJ1-5
V: TRBV2
DNA: TGTGCCAGCAAGGGTACAGGTAGCAATCAGCCCCAGCATTTT
CDR3: CASKGTGSNQPQHF

size: few
D: TRBD1
J: TRBJ2-5
V: TRBV30
DNA: TGTGCCTGGACGGGACAGGGGGCCCGAGGAGAGACCCAGTACTTC
CDR3: CAWTGQGARGETQYF

size: few
D: NA
J: TRBJ2-7
V: TRBV12-3/TRBV12-4
DNA: TGTGCCAGCAGTTTAGGACAGACCTACGAGCAGTACTTC
CDR3: CASSLGQTYEQYF

size: NA
D: NA
J: TRBJ2-3
V: TRBV7-2
DNA: TGTGCCAGCACCCGATGGGGCAGCTTTTCGGATACGCAGTATTTT
CDR3: CASTRWGSFSDTQYF

size: NA
D: TRBD2
J: TRBJ2-7
V: TRBV19
DNA: TGTGCCAGTAGTAAAGGGAGCGGGGAATCCTACGAGCAGTACTTC
CDR3: CASSKGSGESYEQYF

size: NA
D: NA
J: TRBJ2-5
V: TRBV19
DNA: TGTGCCAGTACCAGGCAGGGGCTGGGGGAGACCCAGTACTTC
CDR3: CASTRQGLGETQYF

size: NA
D: NA
J: TRBJ2-7
V: TRBV6-5
DNA: TGTGCCAGCAGTCGCACAAGTTCCTACGAGCAGTACTTC
CDR3: CASSRTSSYEQYF

size: NA
D: TRBD1
J: TRBJ1-2
V: TRBV27
DNA: TGTGCCAGCAGCTTCGATGGACAGGGACTTTACTATGGCTACACCTTC
CDR3: CASSFDGQGLYYGYTF

size: NA
D: TRBD2
J: TRBJ2-1
V: TRBV10-1
DNA: TGCGCCAGCAGTGAGTCGAAGGCGGGGGGCTCCTACAATGAGCAGTTCTTC
CDR3: CASSESKAGGSYNEQFF

size: NA
D: NA
J: TRBJ2-2
V: TRBV27
DNA: TGTGCCAGCACAGGCGGGAAGGGGGAGCTGTTTTTT
CDR3: CASTGGKGELFF

size: NA
D: NA
J: TRBJ1-6
V: TRBV30
DNA: TGTGCCTGGAGTATACAGGGTGGAAACTCACCCCTCCACTTT
CDR3: CAWSIQGGNSPLHF

size: NA
D: NA
J: TRBJ1-2
V: TRBV19
DNA: TGTGCCAGTAGTATCACCGGGTCCTATGGCTACACCTTC
CDR3: CASSITGSYGYTF

size: NA
D: NA
J: TRBJ2-1
V: TRBV14
DNA: TGTGCCAGCAGTCTAAAGCGGAATGAGCAGTTCTTC
CDR3: CASSLKRNEQFF

size: few
D: TRBD1
J: TRBJ2-1
V: TRBV6-5
DNA: TGTGCCAGCAGCTTCGGACAGGGGGTTCGAGGTGAGCAGTTCTTC
CDR3: CASSFGQGVRGEQFF

size: once
D: TRBD1
J: TRBJ2-6
V: TRBV27
DNA: TGTGCCAGCAGTTTCGGGGACAGGGTTGGGGCCAACGTCCTGACTTTC
CDR3: CASSFGDRVGANVLTF

size: once
D: NA
J: TRBJ1-4
V: TRBV9
DNA: TGTGCCAGCAGCCCCCCGGGAACAGCCTATGAAAAACTGTTTTTT
CDR3: CASSPPGTAYEKLFF